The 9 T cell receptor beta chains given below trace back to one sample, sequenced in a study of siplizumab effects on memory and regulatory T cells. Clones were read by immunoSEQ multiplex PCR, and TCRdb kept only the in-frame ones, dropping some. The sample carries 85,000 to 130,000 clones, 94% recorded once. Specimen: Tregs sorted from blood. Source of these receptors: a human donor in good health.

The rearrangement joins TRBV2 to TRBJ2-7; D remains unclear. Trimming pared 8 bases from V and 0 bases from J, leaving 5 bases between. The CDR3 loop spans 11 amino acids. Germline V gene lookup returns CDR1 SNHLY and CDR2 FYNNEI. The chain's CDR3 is CASRFSYEQYF. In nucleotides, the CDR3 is TGTGCCAGCCGCTTCTCCTACGAGCAGTACTTC.

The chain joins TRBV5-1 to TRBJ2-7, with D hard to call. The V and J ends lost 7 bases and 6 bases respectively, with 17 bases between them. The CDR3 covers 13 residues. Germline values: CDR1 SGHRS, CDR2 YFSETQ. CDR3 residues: CASSPPSAGEQYF. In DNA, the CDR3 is TGCGCCAGCTCACCCCCCTCGGCCGGCGAGCAGTACTTC.

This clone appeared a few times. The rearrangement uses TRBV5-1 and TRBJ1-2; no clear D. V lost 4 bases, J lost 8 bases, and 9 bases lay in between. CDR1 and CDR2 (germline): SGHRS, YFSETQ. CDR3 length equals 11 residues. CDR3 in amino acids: CASSPGMGYTF. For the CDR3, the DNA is TGCGCCAGCAGCCCAGGAATGGGCTACACCTTC.

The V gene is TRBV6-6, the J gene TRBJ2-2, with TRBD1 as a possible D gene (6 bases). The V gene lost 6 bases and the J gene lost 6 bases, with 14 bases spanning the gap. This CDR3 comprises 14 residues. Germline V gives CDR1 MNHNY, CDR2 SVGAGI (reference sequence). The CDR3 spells CASRPTGSAGELFF. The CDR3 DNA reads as TGTGCCAGCAGACCGACAGGTTCAGCCGGGGAGCTGTTTTTT.

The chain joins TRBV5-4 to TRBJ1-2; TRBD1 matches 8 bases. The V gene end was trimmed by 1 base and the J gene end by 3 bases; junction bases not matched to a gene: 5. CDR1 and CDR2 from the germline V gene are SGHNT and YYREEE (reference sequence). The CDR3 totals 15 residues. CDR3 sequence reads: CASSLSQGAYYGYTF. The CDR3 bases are TGTGCCAGCAGCTTGTCCCAGGGGGCTTACTATGGCTACACCTTC. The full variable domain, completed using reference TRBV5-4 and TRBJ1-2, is ETGVTQSPTHLIKTRGQQVTLRCSSQSGHNTVSWYQQALGQGPQFIFQYYREEENGRGNFPPRFSGLQFPNYSSELNVNALELDDSALYLCASSLSQGAYYGYTFGSGTRLTVV.

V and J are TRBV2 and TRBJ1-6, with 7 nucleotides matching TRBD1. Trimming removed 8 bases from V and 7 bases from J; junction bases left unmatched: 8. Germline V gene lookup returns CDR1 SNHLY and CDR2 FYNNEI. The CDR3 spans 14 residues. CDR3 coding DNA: TGTGCCAGCTGGTGGGGACAGATAAATTCACCCCTCCACTTT. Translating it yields CASWWGQINSPLHF.

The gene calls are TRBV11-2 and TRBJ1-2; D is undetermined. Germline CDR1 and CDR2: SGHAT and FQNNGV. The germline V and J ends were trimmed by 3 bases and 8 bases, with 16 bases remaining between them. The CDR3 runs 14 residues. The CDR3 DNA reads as TGTGCCAGCAGCTTCCAAGTGAGCGCGGGGGGCTACACCTTC. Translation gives CASSFQVSAGGYTF.

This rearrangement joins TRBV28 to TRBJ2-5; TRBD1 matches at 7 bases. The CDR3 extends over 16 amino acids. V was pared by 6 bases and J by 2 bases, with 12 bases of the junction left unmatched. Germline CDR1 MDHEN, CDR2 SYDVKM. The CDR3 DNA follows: TGTGCCAGCAGCTTTCTAGTCGGACAGGCGCAAGAGACCCAGTACTTC. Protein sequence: CASSFLVGQAQETQYF.

The CDR3 loop is CASTQRRQGRYEQYF. DNA of the CDR3: TGTGCCAGCACTCAGCGGAGGCAGGGTCGGTACGAGCAGTACTTC. The J gene is TRBJ2-7, the V gene TRBV7-2, with D possibly being TRBD1 or TRBD2 (5 bases each). The CDR3 is 15 amino acids. CDR1 and CDR2 (germline): SGHTA, FQGNSA. Between the trimmed V and J ends, which lost 7 bases and 4 bases, there was a span of 20 bases.